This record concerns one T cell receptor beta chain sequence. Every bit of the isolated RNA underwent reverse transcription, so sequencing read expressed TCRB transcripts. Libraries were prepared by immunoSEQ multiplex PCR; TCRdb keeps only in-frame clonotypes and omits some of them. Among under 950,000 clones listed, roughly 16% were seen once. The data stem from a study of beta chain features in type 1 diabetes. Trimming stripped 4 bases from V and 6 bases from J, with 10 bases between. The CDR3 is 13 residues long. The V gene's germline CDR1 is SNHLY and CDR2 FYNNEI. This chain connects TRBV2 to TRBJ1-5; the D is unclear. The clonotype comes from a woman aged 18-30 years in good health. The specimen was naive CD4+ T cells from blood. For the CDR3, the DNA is TGTGCCAGCAGTGTCGAAGTTGTTCAGCCCCAGCATTTT. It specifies CASSVEVVQPQHF.